The 5 T cell receptor beta chains given below trace back to one sample, sequenced in a study of cytomegalovirus exposure and HLA in healthy donors. Primers for the PCR totalled 60 Vbeta and 13 Jbeta. The table came from immunoSEQ multiplex PCR; TCRdb's copy has only in-frame clones and leaves some out. This table holds 65,000 to 85,000 clones. Sample: PBMCs. These receptors came from a female donor in good health and CMV-seropositive.

The J gene is TRBJ1-3, the V gene TRBV4-3, with D uncertain. The CDR3 consists of 14 residues. V lost 1 base and J 0 bases, leaving 4 bases between the germline ends. The germline gives CDR1 LGHNA, CDR2 YSLEER. This CDR3 is CASSQGSSGNTIYF. The CDR3 nucleotides are TGCGCCAGCAGCCAAGGGAGCTCTGGAAACACCATATATTTT.

The chain uses TRBV18 and TRBJ2-3; 9 bases match TRBD1. Germline-derived CDR1 and CDR2 are KGHSH and LQKENI. There are 18 residues in the CDR3. V was pared by 3 bases and J by 3 bases, with 13 bases of the junction left unmatched. In nucleotides, the CDR3 is TGTGCCAGCTCACCCCGCCCGGGACAGGGAACGGCGACAGATACGCAGTATTTT. Translation: CASSPRPGQGTATDTQYF.

V gene TRBV28 combines with J gene TRBJ1-1; 8 nucleotides match TRBD1. This CDR3 has 16 amino acids. V dropped 2 bases and J dropped 5; count of bases not matched to a gene: 10. Germline V gene sequence: CDR1 MDHEN, CDR2 SYDVKM. The chain's CDR3 is CASSLPWTGISTEAFF. For the CDR3, the DNA is TGTGCCAGCAGTTTACCGTGGACAGGGATTAGTACTGAAGCTTTCTTT.

The J gene is TRBJ1-2, the V gene TRBV10-1; D unresolved. Germline V gives CDR1 WNHNN, CDR2 SYGVQD (reference sequence). The CDR3 is made up of 13 amino acids. Between the trimmed V and J ends, which lost 2 bases and 4 bases, there was a span of 8 bases. CDR3 sequence reads: CASSEETSYGYTF. CDR3 bases: TGCGCCAGCAGTGAGGAAACCAGCTATGGCTACACCTTC.

V is TRBV5-1 and J is TRBJ2-7, with unresolved D. V lost 5 bases, J lost 2 bases, and 14 bases lay in between. CDR3 length: 14 residues. Per the germline V gene, CDR1 is SGHRS and CDR2 is YFSETQ. CDR3 in amino acids: CASRLSLVAYEQYF. In DNA, the CDR3 is TGCGCCAGCAGACTCTCCTTAGTCGCCTACGAGCAGTACTTC.